Given below is one TCR beta chain in context. It may be a read error: a sequence one base away is much more abundant. Stated time point: persistent/refractory GD, antithyroid drugs over 5 years with positive TRAb. PBMC RNA was the source of the TCR library. This CDR3 comprises 16 residues. Looked up from germline, CDR1 is SGHDT and CDR2 is YYEEEE. Assembly of TCR beta libraries relied on iRepertoire HTBI primers together with Arm-PCR of CDR3 regions. TCRdb re-called the multiplex PCR reads with MiXCR, one entry per CDR3 protein. The sample contains about 430,000 distinct CDR3 sequences, roughly 23% of which appear only once. This specimen belongs to a study of regulatory T cells in long-lasting Graves disease. Across the study: Persistence in Graves' disease denoted antithyroid drug use beyond 5 years alongside positive TSH receptor antibodies.

J is TRBJ1-2 and V is TRBV5-6; 11 bases fit TRBD1. The specimen comprised peripheral blood mononuclear cells (PBMCs), sampled when the disease was refractory, from a patient treated with antithyroid drugs. This TCR came from a female donor with Graves disease. The CDR3 DNA reads as TGTGCCAGCAGAGCTACCGGGACAGGGGGGAACTATGGCCACACCTTC. As protein: CASRATGTGGNYGHTF. Variable domain in full (rest from reference TRBV5-6 and TRBJ1-2): DAGVTQSPTHLIKTRGQQVTLRCSPKSGHDTVSWYQQALGQGPQFIFQYYEEEERQRGNFPDRFSGHQFPNYSSELNVNALLLGDSALYLCASRATGTGGNYGHTFGSGTRLTVV.